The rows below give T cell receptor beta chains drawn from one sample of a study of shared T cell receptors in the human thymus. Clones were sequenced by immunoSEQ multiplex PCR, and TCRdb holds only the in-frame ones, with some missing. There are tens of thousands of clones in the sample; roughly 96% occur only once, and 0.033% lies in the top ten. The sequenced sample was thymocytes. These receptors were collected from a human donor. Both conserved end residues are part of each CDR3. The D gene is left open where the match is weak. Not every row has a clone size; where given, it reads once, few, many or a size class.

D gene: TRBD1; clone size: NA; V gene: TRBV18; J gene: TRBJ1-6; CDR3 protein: CASSPRQGLFHNSPLHF; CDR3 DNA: TGTGCCAGCTCACCACGACAGGGGCTTTTTCATAATTCACCCCTCCACTTT
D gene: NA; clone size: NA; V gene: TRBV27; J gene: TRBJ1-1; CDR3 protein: CASTTKPAAGSNTEAFF; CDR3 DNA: TGTGCCAGCACGACCAAACCGGCGGCAGGGAGTAACACTGAAGCTTTCTTT
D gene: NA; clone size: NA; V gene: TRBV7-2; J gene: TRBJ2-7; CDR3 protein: CASSLDGSRRSYEQYF; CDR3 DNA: TGTGCCAGCAGCCTAGACGGGAGCCGGCGATCCTACGAGCAGTACTTC
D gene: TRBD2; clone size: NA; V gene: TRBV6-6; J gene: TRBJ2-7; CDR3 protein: CASREPGGSYEQYF; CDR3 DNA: TGTGCCAGCAGAGAGCCGGGGGGAAGCTACGAGCAGTACTTC
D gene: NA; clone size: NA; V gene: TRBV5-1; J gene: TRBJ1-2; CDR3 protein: CASSPPGNYGYTF; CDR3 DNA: TGCGCCAGCAGCCCCCCAGGCAACTATGGCTACACCTTC
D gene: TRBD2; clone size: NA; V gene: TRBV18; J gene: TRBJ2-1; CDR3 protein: CASSPTSGGANEQFF; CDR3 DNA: TGTGCCAGCTCACCGACTAGCGGGGGGGCTAATGAGCAGTTCTTC
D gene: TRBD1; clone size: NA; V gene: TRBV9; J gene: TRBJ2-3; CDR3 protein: CASSFDRVPTDTQYF; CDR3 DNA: TGTGCCAGCAGCTTCGACAGGGTCCCCACAGATACGCAGTATTTT
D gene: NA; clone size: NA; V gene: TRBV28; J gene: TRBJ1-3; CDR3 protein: CASTLSTPSQRAVMFGNTIYF; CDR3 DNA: TGTGCCAGCACCCTATCCACCCCCTCCCAGAGGGCCGTTATGTTTGGAAACACCATATATTTT
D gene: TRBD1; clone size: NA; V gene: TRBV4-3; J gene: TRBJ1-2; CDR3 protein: CASSQDGVGTGDYGYTF; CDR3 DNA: TGCGCCAGCAGCCAAGATGGGGTTGGGACAGGGGACTATGGCTACACCTTC
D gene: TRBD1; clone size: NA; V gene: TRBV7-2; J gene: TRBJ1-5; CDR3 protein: CASSLSTGQGSQPQHF; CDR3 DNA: TGTGCCAGCAGCCTAAGCACGGGACAGGGAAGCCAGCCCCAGCATTTT
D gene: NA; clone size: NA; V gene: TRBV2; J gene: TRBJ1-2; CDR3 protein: CASRSIHKGNDGYTF; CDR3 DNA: TGTGCCAGCAGATCGATACATAAAGGGAACGACGGCTACACCTTC
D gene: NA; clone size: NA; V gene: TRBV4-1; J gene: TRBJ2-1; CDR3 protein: CASSPKLRQYNEQFF; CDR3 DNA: TGCGCCAGCAGCCCCAAACTCAGACAGTACAATGAGCAGTTCTTC
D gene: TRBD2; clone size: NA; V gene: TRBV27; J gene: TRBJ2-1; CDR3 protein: CASSLVLAGNPKQFF; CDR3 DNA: TGTGCCAGCAGTTTGGTATTAGCGGGGAATCCGAAGCAGTTCTTC
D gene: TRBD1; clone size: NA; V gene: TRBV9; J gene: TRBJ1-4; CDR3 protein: CASSVAVDREGEKLFF; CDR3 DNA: TGTGCCAGCAGCGTAGCTGTCGACAGGGAAGGTGAAAAACTGTTTTTT
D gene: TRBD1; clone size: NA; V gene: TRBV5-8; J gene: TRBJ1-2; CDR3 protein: CASSLDRGYGYTF; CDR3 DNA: TGTGCCAGCAGCTTGGACAGGGGGTATGGCTACACCTTC
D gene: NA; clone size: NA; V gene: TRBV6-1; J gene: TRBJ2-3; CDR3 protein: CASSETPAEGTDTQYF; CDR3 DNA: TGTGCCAGCAGTGAAACCCCCGCAGAGGGCACAGATACGCAGTATTTT
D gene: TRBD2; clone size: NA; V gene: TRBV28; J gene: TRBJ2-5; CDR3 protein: CASSFETSGGSGETQYF; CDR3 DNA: TGTGCCAGCAGTTTTGAGACTAGCGGGGGGAGTGGGGAGACCCAGTACTTC
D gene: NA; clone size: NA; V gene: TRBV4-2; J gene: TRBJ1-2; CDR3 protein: CASSQDLWGPHYGYTF; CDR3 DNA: TGTGCCAGCAGCCAAGATTTATGGGGACCACACTATGGCTACACCTTC
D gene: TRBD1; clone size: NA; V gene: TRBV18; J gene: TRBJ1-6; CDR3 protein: CASSADRVNSPLHF; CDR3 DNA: TGTGCCAGCTCAGCCGACAGGGTTAATTCACCCCTCCACTTT
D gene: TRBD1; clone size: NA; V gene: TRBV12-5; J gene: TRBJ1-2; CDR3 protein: CASGLETQGDMKYGYTF; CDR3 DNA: TGTGCTAGTGGTTTGGAAACACAGGGGGATATGAAATATGGCTACACCTTC
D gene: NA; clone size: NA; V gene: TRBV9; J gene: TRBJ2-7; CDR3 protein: CASSLGTSYEQYF; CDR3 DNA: TGTGCCAGCTCTCTGGGAACGTCCTACGAGCAGTACTTC
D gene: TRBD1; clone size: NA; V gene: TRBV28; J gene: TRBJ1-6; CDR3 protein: CASSPWGTGRSPLHF; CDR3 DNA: TGTGCCAGCAGTCCCTGGGGGACAGGGCGGTCACCCCTCCACTTT
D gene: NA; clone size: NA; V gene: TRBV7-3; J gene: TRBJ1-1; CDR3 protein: CASSPMGMASRRVKNTEAFF; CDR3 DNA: TGTGCCAGCAGCCCAATGGGGATGGCCTCCCGCAGGGTCAAGAACACTGAAGCTTTCTTT
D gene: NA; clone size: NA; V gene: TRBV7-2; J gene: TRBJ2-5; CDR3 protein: CASSLARWEETQYF; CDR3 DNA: TGTGCCAGCAGCTTAGCGCGATGGGAGGAGACCCAGTACTTC
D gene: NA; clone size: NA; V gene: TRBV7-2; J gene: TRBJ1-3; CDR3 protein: CASSLDRDRLTNSGNTIYF; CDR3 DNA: TGTGCCAGCAGCTTAGACCGGGACCGTCTTACAAACTCTGGAAACACCATATATTTT
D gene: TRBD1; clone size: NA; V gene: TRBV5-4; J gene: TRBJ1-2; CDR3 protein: CASSFDRGLLGYTF; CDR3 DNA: TGTGCCAGCAGCTTTGACAGGGGGTTACTTGGCTACACCTTC
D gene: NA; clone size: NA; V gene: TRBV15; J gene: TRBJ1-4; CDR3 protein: CATSRDRSRGEKLFF; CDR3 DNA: TGTGCCACCAGCAGAGATCGGTCTAGGGGGGAAAAACTGTTTTTT
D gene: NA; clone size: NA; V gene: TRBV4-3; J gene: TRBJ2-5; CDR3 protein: CASSQGTMYQETQYF; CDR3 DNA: TGCGCCAGCAGCCAAGGAACAATGTACCAAGAGACCCAGTACTTC
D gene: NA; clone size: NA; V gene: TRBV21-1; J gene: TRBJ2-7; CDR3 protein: CASSRKVGHEQYF; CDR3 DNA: TGTGCCAGCAGCCGCAAAGTCGGTCACGAGCAGTACTTC
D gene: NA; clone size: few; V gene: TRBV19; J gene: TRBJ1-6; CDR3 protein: CASSLGRYNSPLHF; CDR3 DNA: TGTGCCAGTAGTCTGGGCCGGTATAATTCACCCCTCCACTTT
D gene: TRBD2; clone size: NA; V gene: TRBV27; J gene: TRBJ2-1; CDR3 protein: CASSLTAGARVEQFF; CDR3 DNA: TGTGCCAGCAGTTTAACAGCGGGGGCCAGGGTTGAGCAGTTCTTC
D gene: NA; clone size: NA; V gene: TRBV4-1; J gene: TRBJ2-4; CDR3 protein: CASSQEVTGQNIQYF; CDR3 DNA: TGCGCCAGCAGCCAAGAAGTAACAGGTCAAAACATTCAGTACTTC
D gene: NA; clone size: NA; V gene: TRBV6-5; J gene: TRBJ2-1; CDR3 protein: CASSRTGVKIEQFF; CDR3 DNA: TGTGCCAGCAGCCGCACGGGGGTCAAAATTGAGCAGTTCTTC
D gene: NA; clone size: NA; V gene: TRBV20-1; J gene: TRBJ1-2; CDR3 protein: CSAAYGYTF; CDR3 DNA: TGCAGTGCTGCTTATGGCTACACCTTC
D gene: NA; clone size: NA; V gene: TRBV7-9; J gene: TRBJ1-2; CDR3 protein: CASSSRRAVGYTF; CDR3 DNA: TGTGCCAGCAGCTCCCGACGGGCGGTTGGCTACACCTTC
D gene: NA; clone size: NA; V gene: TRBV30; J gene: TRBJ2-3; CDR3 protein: CAWDGAATSTDTQYF; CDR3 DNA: TGTGCCTGGGATGGGGCGGCCACTAGCACAGATACGCAGTATTTT
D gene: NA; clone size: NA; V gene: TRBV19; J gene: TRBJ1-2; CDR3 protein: CASSMPPGGGYGYTF; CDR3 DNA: TGTGCCAGTAGTATGCCCCCAGGAGGGGGCTATGGCTACACCTTC